One and the same sample provided the 21 T cell receptor beta chains below, sequenced in a study of tumor-infiltrating lymphocytes in primary liver carcinoma. Co-extracting RNA and DNA was done with about 20-34 mg of unsorted bulk tissue as input. Constant-region priming of roughly 500 ng total RNA yielded TCR beta cDNA. Three nested multiplex PCR rounds, a slightly modified ARM-PCR, produced the libraries for TCR beta. Use of TRBV1-TRBV30 forward primers with a C-beta reverse primer characterized the first two PCR rounds, which lasted about 10 cycles each. A single record per CDR3 protein comes from TCRdb applying MiXCR to the multiplex PCR reads. The repertoire consists of roughly 25,000 distinct CDR3 sequences, with roughly 78% occurring once and the leading ten covering around half. Sequenced sample: liver tumor tissue from sampling region 3. This sample's subset: tumor region T3, left-lateral pole. The receptors originated from a man in his forties with primary liver carcinoma and hepatitis B virus infection.

Worth noting for this clonotype: At one boundary the junction diverges from the germline segment, which might be a read error. This chain joins TRBV5-5 and TRBJ2-1, with TRBD1 as a possible D gene (6 bases). The CDR3 loop spans 15 amino acids. The germline V gene encodes CDR1 SGHKS and CDR2 YYEKEE (reference sequence). The CDR3 region has the DNA TGTGCCAACAGCCCTGAACAGGGTTCCTACAATGAGAAATTCTTC. It encodes CANSPEQGSYNEKFF.

Points on this clonotype: An end of the junction does not agree with germline; a read error may underlie this. The gene calls are TRBV6-2 or TRBV6-3 and TRBJ1-1; D call uncertain. The CDR3 spans 14 residues. Germline-derived CDR1 and CDR2 are MNHEY and SVGEGT. DNA for the CDR3: TGTGCCAGCAGTTACCTAGAGCTGATCACTGAAGCTCTCTTC. It yields the protein CASSYLELITEALF.

Concerning this clonotype itself: Its ends do not fully match the called genes, so a read error is possible. The chain has TRBV5-5 and TRBJ2-3; D gene unclear. CDR3 size: 14 residues. Germline CDR1 reads SGHKS; CDR2 reads YYEKEE (reference sequence). The CDR3, as DNA: TGTGGCAGCAGCTCGGAGACTTACACAGATACGCAGTATTTT. This translates into CGSSSETYTDTQYF.

The chain uses TRBV6-5 and TRBJ1-1; D not certain. CDR1 and CDR2 (germline): MNHEY, SVGAGI. Trimming took 4 bases from V and 9 from J, leaving 15 bases between them. The CDR3 length is 13 residues. The CDR3 spells CASSSPRNIKAFF. DNA for the CDR3: TGTGCCAGCAGTTCCCCTAGGAACATTAAAGCTTTCTTT.

To note about this clonotype: Its ends do not fully match the called genes, so a read error is possible. The gene calls are TRBV28 and TRBJ2-5, with a weak D call TRBD2 (6 bases). Looked up from germline, CDR1 is MDHEN and CDR2 is SYDVKM. This CDR3 has 15 amino acids. CDR3 DNA sequence: TGTACCAGCAGTTGGGGGTGGGGGGTCCAAGAGACCCAGTACTTC. Protein product: CTSSWGWGVQETQYF.

On this clonotype itself: Given the absence of the conserved phenylalanine or tryptophan at the CDR3 end, a read error is likely. V is TRBV10-3 and J is TRBJ2-3; a weak D match, TRBD2 (6 bases). CDR1 and CDR2 from the germline V gene are ENHRY and SYGVKD. Trimming left V 3 bases short and J 4 bases short, with 11 bases between. This CDR3 has 14 amino acids. The CDR3 spells CAISDVAASDTQYY. The DNA for the CDR3 is TGTGCCATCAGTGACGTAGCGGCATCAGATACGCAGTATTAT.

This clonotype was seen many times. The genes are TRBV28 and TRBJ1-1, with a tentative D call TRBD1 (6 bases). The CDR3 totals 13 residues. Germline values: CDR1 MDHEN, CDR2 SYDVKM. Trimming stripped 10 bases from V and 2 bases from J, with 14 bases between. Here the CDR3 DNA reads TGTGCCACCCTGAACAGGGCAAACACTGAAGCTTTCTTT. Amino acid sequence: CATLNRANTEAFF. Full variable domain (rest looked up from reference TRBV28 and TRBJ1-1): DVKVTQSSRYLVKRTGEKVFLECVQDMDHENMFWYRQDPGLGLRLIYFSYDVKMKEKGDIPEGYSVSREKKERFSLILESASTNQTSMYLCATLNRANTEAFFGQGTRLTVV.

This clonotype was picked up many times. The rearrangement links TRBV9 to TRBJ2-1; no clear D gene. Germline CDR1 reads SGDLS; CDR2 reads YYNGEE. V was cut by 2 bases and J by 2 bases, with 11 bases left in between. There are 15 residues in the CDR3. The CDR3 DNA reads as TGTGCCAGCAGCGTGGACGGAATTACCTACAATGAGCAGTTCTTC. Its translation: CASSVDGITYNEQFF.

On this clonotype: Given the absence of the conserved phenylalanine or tryptophan at the CDR3 end, a read error is likely. The rearrangement links TRBV4-1 to TRBJ1-2; D might be TRBD1 (5 bases). This CDR3 contains 14 residues. Germline values: CDR1 MGHRA, CDR2 YSYEKL. Written as DNA, the CDR3 is TGCGCCAGCGGCCAAGGGGTCAGGAATTATGGCTACACCTCC. Translation gives CASGQGVRNYGYTS.

Of note for this clonotype: This likely comes from a read error, as the CDR3 has no conserved phenylalanine or tryptophan at its end. It is unclear where the CDR3 begins or ends on the DNA, so no DNA is shown, and the CDR3 is as TCRdb lists it. This chain connects TRBV6-5 to TRBJ2-7; the table's D call, TRBD1, was not checked against the DNA. The CDR3 spans 15 amino acids, including both terminal residues. CDR1 and CDR2 (germline): MNHEY, SVGAGI. CDR3 sequence reads: CASSSRPAGLNERYL.

CDR3 coding DNA: TGTGCCAGCAGTCTAGACAGGTTCGCTAATGAAAAACTGTTTTTT. As protein: CASSLDRFANEKLFF. The chain carries TRBV11-2 and TRBJ1-4; weak D call: TRBD1 (6 bases). The CDR3 totals 15 residues. The germline V gene has CDR1 SGHAT and CDR2 FQNNGV. V lost 6 bases and J lost 3, with 14 bases in between.

Comments on this clonotype: The conserved final phenylalanine or tryptophan is absent from the CDR3, which likely points to a read error. V is TRBV11-2 and J is TRBJ2-1; possible D gene TRBD2, 5 bases. The germline CDR1 and CDR2 sequences are SGHAT and FQNNGV. The CDR3 sequence is 13 residues long. Here the CDR3 reads CANSFDASYGQFY. CDR3 coding DNA: TGTGCCAACAGCTTTGACGCTAGCTATGGGCAGTTCTAC.

Concerning this clonotype: The CDR3 does not close with the conserved phenylalanine or tryptophan, likely indicating a read error. It is unclear where the CDR3 begins or ends on the DNA, so no DNA is shown, and the CDR3 is as TCRdb lists it. CDR3: CASSQDPTSGVSTDTLYL. The chain links TRBV4-1 to TRBJ2-3; TRBD2, the D gene given by the table, was not confirmed from the DNA. The CDR3 has 18 amino acids, counting both end residues. Germline CDR1 and CDR2: MGHRA and YSYEKL.

This clonotype was seen a few times. The chain joins TRBV11-3 to TRBJ1-1; no definite D call. The CDR3 length is 12 residues. Germline lookup yields CDR1 SGHNT and CDR2 YENEEA. Trimming shortened V by 6 bases and J by 1 base, and 6 bases separated the two germline ends. This chain's CDR3 is CASREGNTEAFF. In DNA, the CDR3 is TGTGCCAGCAGGGAAGGGAACACTGAAGCTTTCTTT.

V usage is TRBV11-2 and J usage is TRBJ2-1, with TRBD1 identical over 8 bases. The CDR3 totals 11 residues. Germline V lookup: CDR1 SGHAT, CDR2 FQNNGV. With V trimmed by 7 bases and J by 16 bases, 9 bases remained unmatched. Here the CDR3 reads CASISGQGLFF. Here the CDR3 DNA reads TGTGCCAGCATCTCAGGACAGGGTCTTTTCTTC.

For this clonotype: Because the CDR3 is missing its conserved closing phenylalanine or tryptophan, this is likely a read error. This sequence joins TRBV11-2 and TRBJ2-3, with D tentatively TRBD1 or TRBD2 (5 bases each). Germline CDR1 and CDR2: SGHAT and FQNNGV. There are 15 residues in the CDR3. The CDR3 DNA reads as TGTGCCAACAGCACCGGGACCAGCGGCACAGATACGCAGTATTAT. It specifies CANSTGTSGTDTQYY.

Turning to this clonotype: A read error may explain this, as a much larger clone is one base away. This chain connects TRBV15 to TRBJ2-7; 12 bases are a match to TRBD2. V shed 1 base, J shed 5 bases, and the junction held 12 bases outside the gene matches. Germline V lookup: CDR1 LNHNV, CDR2 YYDKDF (reference sequence). The CDR3 covers 18 residues. In DNA form, the CDR3 reads TGTGCCACCAGCAGAGCACCGCTAGCGGGAGGGCCCAAAGACGAGCAGTACTTC. Translation: CATSRAPLAGGPKDEQYF.

As regards this clonotype: In this CDR3 the conserved last residue, phenylalanine or tryptophan, is missing, so a read error is likely. Because the CDR3's place on the DNA is in doubt, the DNA is left out and the CDR3 is given as listed by TCRdb. The chain uses TRBV7-9 and TRBJ1-5. Germline V lookup: CDR1 SEHNR, CDR2 FQNEAQ (reference sequence). Both ends counted, the CDR3 spans 12 residues. The CDR3 sequence is CASSTHFEPQHL.

This clonotype has ten or more counts. This rearrangement joins TRBV24-1 to TRBJ1-5; D gene uncertain. V lost 5 bases, J lost 5 bases, and 6 bases lay in between. This CDR3 is 12 amino acids long. The germline CDR1 and CDR2 sequences are KGHDR and SFDVKD. CDR3 sequence (DNA): TGTGCCACCAGTGTAGGAGATCAGCCCCAGCATTTT. This translates into CATSVGDQPQHF.

This chain connects TRBV6-2 or TRBV6-3 to TRBJ2-3; the D gene is possibly TRBD1 (6 bases). The CDR3 loop spans 11 amino acids. CDR1 and CDR2 (germline): MNHEY, SVGEGT. Trimming took 10 bases from V and 8 from J, leaving 13 bases between them. CDR3 in amino acids: CATTVGGTQYF. The CDR3 bases are TGTGCCACCACCGTAGGGGGTACGCAGTATTTT.

Details on this clonotype: A much larger clone differs from this one at a single base, so this may be a read error. The rearrangement links TRBV19 to TRBJ2-4; D call uncertain. Germline CDR1 reads LNHDA; CDR2 reads SQIVND (reference sequence). The ends were cut back, 10 bases at V and 0 bases at J, with 7 bases in the middle. The CDR3 runs 12 residues. Written as DNA, the CDR3 is TGTGCCATCGGATTAGCCAAAAACATTCAGTACTTC. Translated, it gives CAIGLAKNIQYF.